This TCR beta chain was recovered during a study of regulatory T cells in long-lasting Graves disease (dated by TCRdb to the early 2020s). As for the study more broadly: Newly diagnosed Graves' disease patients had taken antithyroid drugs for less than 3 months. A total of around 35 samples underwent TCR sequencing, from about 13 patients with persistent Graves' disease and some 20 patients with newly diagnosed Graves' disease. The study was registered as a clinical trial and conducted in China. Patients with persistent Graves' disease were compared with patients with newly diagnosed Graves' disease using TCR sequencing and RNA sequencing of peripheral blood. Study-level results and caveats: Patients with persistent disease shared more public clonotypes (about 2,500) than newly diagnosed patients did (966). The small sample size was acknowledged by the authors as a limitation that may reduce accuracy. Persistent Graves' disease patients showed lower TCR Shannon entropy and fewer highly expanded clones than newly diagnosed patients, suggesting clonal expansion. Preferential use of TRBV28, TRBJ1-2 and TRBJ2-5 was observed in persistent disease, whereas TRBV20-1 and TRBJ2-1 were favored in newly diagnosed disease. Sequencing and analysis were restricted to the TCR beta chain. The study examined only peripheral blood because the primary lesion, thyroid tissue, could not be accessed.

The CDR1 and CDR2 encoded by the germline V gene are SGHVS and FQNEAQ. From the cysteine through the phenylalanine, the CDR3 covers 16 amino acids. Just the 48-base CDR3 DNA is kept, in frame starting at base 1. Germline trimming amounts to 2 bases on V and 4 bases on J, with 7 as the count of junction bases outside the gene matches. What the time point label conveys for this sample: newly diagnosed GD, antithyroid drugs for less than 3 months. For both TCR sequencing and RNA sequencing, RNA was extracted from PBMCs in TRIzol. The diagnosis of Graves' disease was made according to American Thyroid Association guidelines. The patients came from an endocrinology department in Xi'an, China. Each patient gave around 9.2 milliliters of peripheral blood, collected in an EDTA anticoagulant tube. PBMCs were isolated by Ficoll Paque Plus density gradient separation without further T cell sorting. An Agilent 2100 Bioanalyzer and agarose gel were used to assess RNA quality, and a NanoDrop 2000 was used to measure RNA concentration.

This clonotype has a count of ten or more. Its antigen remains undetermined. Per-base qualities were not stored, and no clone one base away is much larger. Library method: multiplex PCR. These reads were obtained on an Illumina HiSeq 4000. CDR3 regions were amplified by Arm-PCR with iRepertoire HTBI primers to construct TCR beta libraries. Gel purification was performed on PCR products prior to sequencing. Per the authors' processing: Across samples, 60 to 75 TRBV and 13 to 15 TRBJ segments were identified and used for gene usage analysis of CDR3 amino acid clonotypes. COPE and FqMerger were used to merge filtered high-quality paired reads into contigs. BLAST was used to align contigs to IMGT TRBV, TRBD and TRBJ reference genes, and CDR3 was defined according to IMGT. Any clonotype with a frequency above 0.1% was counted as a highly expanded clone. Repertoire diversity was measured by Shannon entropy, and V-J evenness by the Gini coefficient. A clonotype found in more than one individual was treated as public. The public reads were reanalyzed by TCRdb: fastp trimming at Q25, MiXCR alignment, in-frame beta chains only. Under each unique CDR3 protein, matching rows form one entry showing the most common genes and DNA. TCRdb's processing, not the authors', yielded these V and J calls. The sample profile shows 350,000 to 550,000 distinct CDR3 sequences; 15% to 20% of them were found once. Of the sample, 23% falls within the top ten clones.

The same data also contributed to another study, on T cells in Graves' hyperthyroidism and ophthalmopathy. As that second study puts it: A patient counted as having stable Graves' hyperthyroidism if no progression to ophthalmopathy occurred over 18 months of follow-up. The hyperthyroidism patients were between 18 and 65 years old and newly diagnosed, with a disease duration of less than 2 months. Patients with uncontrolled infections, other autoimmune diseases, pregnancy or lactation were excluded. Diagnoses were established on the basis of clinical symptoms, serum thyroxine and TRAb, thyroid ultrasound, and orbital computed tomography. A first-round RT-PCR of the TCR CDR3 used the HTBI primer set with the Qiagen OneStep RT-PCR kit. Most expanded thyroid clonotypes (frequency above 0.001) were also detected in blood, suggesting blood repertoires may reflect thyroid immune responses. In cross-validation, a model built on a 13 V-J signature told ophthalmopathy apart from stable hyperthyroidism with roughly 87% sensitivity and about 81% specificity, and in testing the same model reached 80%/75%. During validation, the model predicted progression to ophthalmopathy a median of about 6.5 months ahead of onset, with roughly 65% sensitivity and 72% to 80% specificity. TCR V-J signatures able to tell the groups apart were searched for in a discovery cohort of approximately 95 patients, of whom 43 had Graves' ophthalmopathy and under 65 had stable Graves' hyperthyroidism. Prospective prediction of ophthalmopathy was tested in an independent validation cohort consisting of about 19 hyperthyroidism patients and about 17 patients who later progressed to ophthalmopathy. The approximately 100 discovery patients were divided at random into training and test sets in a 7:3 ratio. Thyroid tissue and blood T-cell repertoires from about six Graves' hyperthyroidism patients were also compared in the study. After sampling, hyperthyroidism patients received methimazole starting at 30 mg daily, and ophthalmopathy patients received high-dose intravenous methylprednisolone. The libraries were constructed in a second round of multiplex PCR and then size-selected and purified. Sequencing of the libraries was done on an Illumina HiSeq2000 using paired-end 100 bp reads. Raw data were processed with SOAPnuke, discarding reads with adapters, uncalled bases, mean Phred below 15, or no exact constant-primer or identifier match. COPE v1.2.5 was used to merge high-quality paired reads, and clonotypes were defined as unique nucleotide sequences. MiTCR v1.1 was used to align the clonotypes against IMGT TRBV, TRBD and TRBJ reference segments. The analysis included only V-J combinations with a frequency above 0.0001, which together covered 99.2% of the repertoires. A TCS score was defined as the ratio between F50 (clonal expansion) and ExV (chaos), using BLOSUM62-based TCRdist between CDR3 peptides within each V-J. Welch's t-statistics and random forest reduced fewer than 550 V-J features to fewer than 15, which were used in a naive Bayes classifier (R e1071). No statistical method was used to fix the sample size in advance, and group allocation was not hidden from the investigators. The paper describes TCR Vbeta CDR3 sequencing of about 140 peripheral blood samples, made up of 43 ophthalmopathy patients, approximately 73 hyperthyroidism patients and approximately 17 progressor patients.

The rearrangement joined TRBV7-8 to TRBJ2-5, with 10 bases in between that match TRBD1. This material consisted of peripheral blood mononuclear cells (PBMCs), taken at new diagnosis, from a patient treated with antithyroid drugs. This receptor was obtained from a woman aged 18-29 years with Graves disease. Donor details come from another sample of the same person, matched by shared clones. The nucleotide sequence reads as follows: TGTGCCAGCAGCTTATTAACGGGACAGGGGTCAGAGACCCAGTACTTC. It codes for CASSLLTGQGSETQYF. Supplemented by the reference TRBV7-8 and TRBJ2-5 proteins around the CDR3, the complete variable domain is GAGVSQSPRYKVAKRGQDVALRCDPISGHVSLFWYQQALGQGPEFLTYFQNEAQLDKSGLPSDRFFAERPEGSVSTLKIQRTQQEDSAVYLCASSLLTGQGSETQYFGPGTRLLVL.